A selection of T cell receptor beta chains follows, all from one sample in a study of T cell repertoires in cytomegalovirus infection. MiXCR was run by TCRdb on the reads, yielding one entry per CDR3 protein. The sample contains hundreds of thousands of distinct CDR3 sequences, over 20% of which appear only once. The sequenced sample consisted of CD8+ T cells from PBMCs. The origin of the receptors is a human donor in good health (CMV status not recorded). Some clones in this sample may be carry-over from other donors' samples. Both conserved end residues are part of each CDR3. The D gene is left open where the match is weak. Clone size is shown for a subset of rows, as once, few, many or a class of expanded clone.

clone size	J gene	D gene	V gene	CDR3 length	CDR3 protein	CDR3 DNA
.	TRBJ1-1	.	TRBV2	14	CASSENNRNTEAFF	TGTGCCAGCAGTGAAAATAACAGGAACACTGAAGCTTTCTTT
many	TRBJ1-3	.	TRBV7-8	15	CASSSAGNSGNTIYF	TGTGCCAGCAGCTCCGCAGGGAACTCTGGAAACACCATATATTTT
many	TRBJ2-3	.	TRBV12-3/TRBV12-4	14	CASSLHSLTDTQYF	TGTGCCAGCTCTCTTCACTCGCTCACAGATACGCAGTATTTT
many	TRBJ1-2	.	TRBV7-4	17	CASSITGISPFNYGYTF	TGTGCCAGCAGCATAACAGGGATCTCCCCTTTTAACTATGGCTACACCTTC
many	TRBJ2-1	.	TRBV11-2	15	CASSDGVTPYNEQFF	TGTGCCAGCAGCGACGGCGTAACCCCCTACAATGAGCAGTTCTTC
few	TRBJ2-7	.	TRBV2	14	CASSEGPRNYEQYF	TGTGCCAGCAGTGAAGGTCCAAGGAATTACGAGCAGTACTTC
few	TRBJ1-4	.	TRBV15	17	CATSRDQVVTTNEKLFF	TGTGCCACCAGCAGAGATCAAGTCGTTACAACTAATGAAAAACTGTTTTTT
.	TRBJ1-4	.	TRBV27	15	CASSLFGPVNEKLFF	TGTGCCAGCAGTTTATTCGGGCCGGTGAATGAAAAACTGTTTTTT
many	TRBJ2-2	.	TRBV24-1	17	CATSYSREIINTGELFF	TGTGCCACCAGTTATAGCAGGGAGATTATTAACACCGGGGAGCTGTTTTTT
few	TRBJ1-5	.	TRBV19	14	CASNPLPRGSPQHF	TGTGCCAGTAACCCGCTCCCTAGAGGCTCGCCCCAGCATTTT
.	TRBJ2-1	.	TRBV4-1	15	CASSQSLGGINEQFF	TGTGCCAGCAGCCAGAGTCTAGGAGGGATAAATGAGCAGTTCTTC
.	TRBJ2-1	TRBD2	TRBV2	14	CATKAGDSYNEQFF	TGTGCCACCAAAGCGGGAGACTCCTACAATGAGCAGTTCTTC
.	TRBJ2-7	.	TRBV20-1	14	CSARERGAAYEQYF	TGCAGTGCTAGAGAACGAGGGGCCGCCTACGAGCAGTACTTC
few	TRBJ2-3	.	TRBV2	12	CASSDGVDTQYF	TGTGCCAGCAGTGACGGGGTAGATACGCAGTATTTT
.	TRBJ1-5	.	TRBV7-9	14	CASSLTDTDQPQHF	TGTGCCAGCAGCCTGACGGATACGGATCAGCCCCAGCATTTT
many	TRBJ2-1	TRBD1	TRBV7-6	15	CASSLVAGGGNEQFF	TGTGCCAGCAGCTTAGTTGCAGGGGGTGGCAATGAGCAGTTCTTC
.	TRBJ1-1	.	TRBV7-9	16	CASSSTLRDGNTEAFF	TGTGCCAGCAGCTCCACGCTTAGGGACGGGAACACTGAAGCTTTCTTT
many	TRBJ2-7	TRBD1	TRBV4-2	15	CASSQDGGQSYEQYF	TGTGCCAGCAGCCAAGATGGGGGACAGAGTTACGAGCAGTACTTC
.	TRBJ2-5	.	TRBV20-1	13	CSARERAQETQYF	TGCAGTGCTAGAGAGAGGGCGCAAGAGACCCAGTACTTC
.	TRBJ2-5	.	TRBV3-1	12	CASRHIQETQYF	TGTGCCAGCAGACATATCCAAGAGACCCAGTACTTC
many	TRBJ1-2	TRBD1	TRBV12-3/TRBV12-4	13	CASSLGQGYGYTF	TGTGCCAGCAGCTTGGGACAGGGCTATGGCTACACCTTC
once	TRBJ2-1	TRBD2	TRBV28	15	CASSLVGGSYNEQFF	TGTGCCAGCAGTTTAGTGGGGGGGTCCTACAATGAGCAGTTCTTC
many	TRBJ2-3	.	TRBV7-8	16	CASSLGGGRPPDTQYF	TGTGCCAGCAGCTTGGGAGGGGGCCGCCCCCCAGATACGCAGTATTTT
.	TRBJ2-1	.	TRBV19	15	CASSPDFWSYNEQFF	TGTGCCAGTAGCCCGGACTTCTGGTCCTACAATGAGCAGTTCTTC
few	TRBJ1-2	.	TRBV7-6	14	CASSLLEGIYGYTF	TGTGCCAGCAGCTTACTTGAAGGCATCTATGGCTACACCTTC
.	TRBJ1-2	.	TRBV28	14	CASTAGDPAYGYTF	TGTGCCAGCACCGCAGGTGACCCCGCCTATGGCTACACCTTC
many	TRBJ1-5	.	TRBV4-1	13	CASSQDSDQPQHF	TGCGCCAGCAGCCAAGATTCAGATCAGCCCCAGCATTTT
many	TRBJ2-4	.	TRBV6-1	16	CASSEDRSLTKNIQYF	TGTGCCAGCAGTGAAGACAGATCTTTGACCAAAAACATTCAGTACTTC
.	TRBJ1-1	.	TRBV2	15	CASSVGRGLGTEAFF	TGTGCCAGCAGTGTTGGCAGGGGATTGGGCACTGAAGCTTTCTTT
.	TRBJ2-7	TRBD2	TRBV3-1	16	CASTPGAGVSNNEQYF	TGTGCCAGCACCCCAGGAGCGGGGGTGTCGAACAATGAGCAGTACTTC
many	TRBJ2-1	TRBD2	TRBV4-2	17	CASSQDWTSGLYNEQFF	TGTGCCAGCAGCCAAGACTGGACTAGCGGCCTCTACAATGAGCAGTTCTTC
few	TRBJ2-5	.	TRBV12-3/TRBV12-4	16	CASNPGDRAYQETQYF	TGTGCCAGCAACCCGGGAGACAGAGCGTACCAAGAGACCCAGTACTTC
.	TRBJ2-7	.	TRBV4-2	13	CASSHRLTGEQYF	TGTGCCAGCAGCCACCGGCTAACGGGCGAGCAGTACTTC
.	TRBJ2-1	.	TRBV29-1	13	CSVDGSSYNEQFF	TGCAGCGTTGACGGCAGCTCCTACAATGAGCAGTTCTTC
few	TRBJ2-5	TRBD2	TRBV7-9	16	CASSSGRLAGQETQYF	TGTGCCAGCAGCTCCGGTAGACTAGCGGGACAAGAGACCCAGTACTTC
.	TRBJ2-1	TRBD2	TRBV7-6	16	CASSRPGLAGGREQFF	TGTGCCAGCAGCCGGCCGGGACTAGCGGGGGGCCGGGAGCAGTTCTTC
few	TRBJ1-2	.	TRBV27	14	CASSWGGGVYGYTF	TGTGCCAGCAGTTGGGGTGGAGGGGTCTATGGCTACACCTTC
.	TRBJ1-3	TRBD1	TRBV20-1	14	CSAGQVASGNTIYF	TGCAGTGCTGGACAGGTGGCCTCTGGAAACACCATATATTTT
.	TRBJ2-7	.	TRBV29-1	13	CSVAVPESHEQYF	TGCAGCGTTGCAGTACCCGAGTCTCACGAGCAGTACTTC
many	TRBJ2-5	.	TRBV7-2	11	CASSRLETQYF	TGTGCCAGCAGCCGTTTGGAGACCCAGTACTTC
.	TRBJ1-1	.	TRBV29-1	14	CSVVTGAMNTEAFF	TGCAGCGTCGTTACGGGGGCCATGAACACTGAAGCTTTCTTT
few	TRBJ2-5	.	TRBV24-1	13	CATSEGIQETQYF	TGTGCCACCAGTGAGGGAATACAAGAGACCCAGTACTTC
.	TRBJ2-3	.	TRBV7-2	13	CASSFGGVDTQYF	TGTGCCAGCAGCTTTGGGGGTGTAGATACGCAGTATTTT
few	TRBJ1-5	TRBD1	TRBV28	17	CASSSEIGTVLDQPQHF	TGTGCCAGCAGTTCTGAAATAGGGACAGTCCTTGATCAGCCCCAGCATTTT
few	TRBJ2-1	TRBD2	TRBV7-9	18	CASSLEGGGHPRLNEQFF	TGTGCCAGCAGCTTAGAGGGCGGGGGGCACCCCCGGCTCAATGAGCAGTTCTTC
.	TRBJ2-2	.	TRBV6-2/TRBV6-3	17	CASPVLSCPSNTGELFF	TGTGCCAGCCCGGTCCTGAGTTGCCCCTCGAACACCGGGGAGCTGTTTTTT
few	TRBJ1-4	.	TRBV2	11	CASSAGLRLFF	TGTGCCAGCAGTGCGGGGCTTAGACTGTTTTTT
many	TRBJ1-1	.	TRBV7-6	15	CASSHGGGSWTEAFF	TGTGCCAGCAGCCACGGTGGGGGGAGTTGGACTGAAGCTTTCTTT
.	TRBJ2-7	.	TRBV7-6	16	CASSLVGVVASYEQYF	TGTGCCAGCAGCTTAGTGGGGGTAGTGGCTTCCTACGAGCAGTACTTC
.	TRBJ1-4	.	TRBV28	15	CASSLEGVANEKLFF	TGTGCCAGCAGTTTAGAGGGGGTGGCTAATGAAAAACTGTTTTTT